This entry lists 10 T cell receptor beta chains sequenced from one sample in a study of vaccination and CD4 T cells after COVID-19. The treatment here: roughly ten-day PBMC culture with coronavirus spike peptide pools or control peptides (ViraFEST assay). These receptors' targets are unknown. Sequenced with the Oncomine TCR Beta short-read assay was DNA taken from cultured CD4+ T cells. TCRdb called the PCR reads again in MiXCR, with one record for every CDR3 protein. The sample consists of 20,000 to 30,000 distinct CDR3 sequences, about three fifths of them appearing once. The sequenced sample consisted of CD4+ T cells from blood, cultured in vitro. These receptor sequences come from a human donor who had recovered from COVID-19.

The gene calls are TRBV6-1 and TRBJ2-7; 11 bases line up with TRBD2. The germline gives CDR1 MNHNS, CDR2 SASEGT. V gave up 6 bases and J gave up 6 bases; unmatched junction bases: 10. This CDR3 contains 15 residues. The CDR3 protein is CASRNGLAGVLEQYF. CDR3 in DNA: TGTGCCAGCAGGAACGGACTAGCGGGCGTTCTCGAGCAGTACTTC.

This clonotype was found once. The genes are TRBV19 and TRBJ1-2; no clear D gene. CDR1 LNHDA and CDR2 SQIVND come from the germline V gene (reference sequence). This CDR3 is 14 amino acids long. V lost 0 bases to trimming and J lost 2 bases, with 7 bases between them. CDR3 loop: CASSIEADNYGYTF. The CDR3 DNA reads TGTGCCAGTAGTATAGAGGCAGACAACTATGGCTACACCTTC.

V gene TRBV25-1 combines with J gene TRBJ2-2; TRBD1 aligns across 8 bases. The germline CDR1 and CDR2 sequences are MGHDK and SYGVNS. V lost 5 bases and J lost 8; bases outside the gene matches: 13. The CDR3 covers 16 residues. CDR3 sequence reads: CASSTPGQAKMGELFF. In DNA form, the CDR3 reads TGTGCCAGCAGTACACCGGGACAGGCTAAAATGGGGGAGCTGTTTTTT.

The chain couples TRBV25-1 to TRBJ1-3; possible D gene TRBD1, 6 bases. The CDR3 has 18 amino acids. Germline assignment: CDR1 MGHDK and CDR2 SYGVNS. Trimming pared 3 bases from V and 0 bases from J, leaving 18 bases between. The CDR3 loop reads CASSDLEGGTLSGNTIYF. The DNA for the CDR3 is TGTGCCAGCAGTGATCTGGAGGGGGGTACCCTCTCTGGAAACACCATATATTTT. The full variable domain, its missing parts supplied by reference TRBV25-1 and TRBJ1-3, is EADIYQTPRYLVIGTGKKITLECSQTMGHDKMYWYQQDPGMELHLIHYSYGVNSTEKGDLSSESTVSRIRTEHFPLTLESARPSHTSQYLCASSDLEGGTLSGNTIYFGEGSWLTVV.

The J gene is TRBJ1-2, the V gene TRBV2, with TRBD1 matching 7 bases. V shed 7 bases, J shed 8 bases, and the junction held 10 bases outside the gene matches. CDR3 length equals 13 residues. The germline CDR1 and CDR2 sequences are SNHLY and FYNNEI. The CDR3 region is CASIRGSEDGYTF. For the CDR3, the DNA is TGTGCCAGCATCAGGGGGTCTGAAGACGGCTACACCTTC.

The chain uses TRBV6-2 or TRBV6-3 and TRBJ2-7; TRBD2 is a possible D gene (6 bases). Trimming removed 10 bases at V and 0 bases at J, with 19 bases between. The CDR3 consists of 15 residues. Germline-derived CDR1 and CDR2 are MNHEY and SVGEGT. CDR3 amino acids: CAIDPGTPSSYEQYF. In DNA form, the CDR3 reads TGTGCCATCGATCCCGGGACTCCCTCCTCCTACGAGCAGTACTTC.

The rearrangement uses TRBV19 and TRBJ1-2; no clear D gene. Looked up from germline, CDR1 is LNHDA and CDR2 is SQIVND (reference sequence). The germline V and J ends were trimmed by 1 base and 4 bases, with 10 bases remaining between them. The CDR3 has 14 residues. This CDR3 is CASSIVSPGYGYTF. The CDR3 coding sequence is TGTGCCAGTAGTATAGTCTCCCCCGGCTATGGCTACACCTTC.

This clonotype occurred a few times. This rearrangement joins TRBV7-2 to TRBJ1-5, with D maybe TRBD1 (5 bases). With 4 bases removed from V and 6 bases from J, the gap between germline ends came to 13 bases. CDR1 and CDR2 (germline): SGHTA, FQGNSA. This CDR3 contains 14 residues. The DNA of the CDR3 is TGTGCCAGCAGCTCCTCCTCCAGGGCTCAGCCCCAGCATTTT. It translates to CASSSSSRAQPQHF.

V and J are TRBV15 and TRBJ2-4, with D unresolved. The CDR3 totals 16 residues. Trimming removed 0 bases from V and 0 bases from J, with 9 bases in between. Germline lookup yields CDR1 LNHNV and CDR2 YYDKDF (reference sequence). The CDR3 DNA reads TGTGCCACCAGCAGAGACTGGCAGGTAGCCAAAAACATTCAGTACTTC. As protein: CATSRDWQVAKNIQYF.

The chain recombines TRBV28 with TRBJ1-2; D unresolved. Germline V gives CDR1 MDHEN, CDR2 SYDVKM. Trimming left V 5 bases short and J 4 bases short, with 8 bases between. The CDR3 runs to 12 residues. CDR3 amino acids: CASSPIFYGYTF. CDR3 in DNA: TGTGCCAGCAGTCCGATCTTCTATGGCTACACCTTC.